Sequencing of this T cell receptor beta chain was carried out in a study of blood T cell repertoires in COVID-19. Across the study: COVID-19 samples from acute and convalescent phases originated in the United States, Italy and Spain.

Living in under 30 US areas, the participants were between about 18 and 90 years of age. This clone was seen a single time. The CDR3 covers 15 residues. The V end was cut by 1 base, the J end by 0 bases, with 9 bases between. Germline CDR1 and CDR2: SEHNR and FQNEAQ (reference sequence). The authors' processing: Nucleated cell counts were estimated from reference gene primer amplification. Profiled with immunoSEQ multiplex PCR; TCRdb holds only in-frame clones, not every one. The V and J calls and clone size come from that table; D and trimming were worked out from the DNA. The sample records hundreds of thousands of clones, around 90% being singletons.

Sequenced: PBMCs or T cells enriched from blood (not recorded which). The chain employs TRBV7-9 and TRBJ1-1; D is perhaps TRBD1 (5 bases). The receptor's source is a woman aged 18-35 years who had recovered from COVID-19. This CDR3 is CASSLETAMNTEAFF. CDR3 bases: TGTGCCAGCAGCTTAGAGACAGCCATGAACACTGAAGCTTTCTTT. The whole variable domain, remainder taken from reference TRBV7-9 and TRBJ1-1, is DTGVSQNPRHKITKRGQNVTFRCDPISEHNRLYWYRQTLGQGPEFLTYFQNEAQLEKSRLLSDRFSAERPKGSFSTLEIQRTEQGDSAMYLCASSLETAMNTEAFFGQGTRLTVV.